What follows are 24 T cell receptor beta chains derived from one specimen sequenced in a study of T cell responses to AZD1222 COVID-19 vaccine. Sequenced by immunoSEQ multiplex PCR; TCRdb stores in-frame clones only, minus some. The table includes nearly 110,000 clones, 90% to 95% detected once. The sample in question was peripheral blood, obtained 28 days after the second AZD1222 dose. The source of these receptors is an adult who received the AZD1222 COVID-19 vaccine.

CDR3 DNA: TGTGCCACCAGTGAGCTGAGCGGGAGCGACAATGAGCAGTTCTTC. Amino acid sequence: CATSELSGSDNEQFF. The rearrangement uses TRBV24-1 and TRBJ2-1; TRBD2 matches at 8 bases. Germline lookup yields CDR1 KGHDR and CDR2 SFDVKD. CDR3 length: 15 residues. After removal of 4 bases from V and 5 bases from J, the junction contained 6 bases not matched to a gene.

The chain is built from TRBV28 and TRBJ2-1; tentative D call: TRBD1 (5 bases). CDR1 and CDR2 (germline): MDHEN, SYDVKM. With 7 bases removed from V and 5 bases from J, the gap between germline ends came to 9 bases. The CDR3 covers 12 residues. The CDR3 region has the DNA TGTGCCAGCACGGTAGGGGACAATGAGCAGTTCTTC. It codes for CASTVGDNEQFF.

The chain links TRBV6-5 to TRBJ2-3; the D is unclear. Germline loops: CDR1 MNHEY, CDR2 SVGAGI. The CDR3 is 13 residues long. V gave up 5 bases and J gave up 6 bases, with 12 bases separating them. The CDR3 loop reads CASSRSVEDTQYF. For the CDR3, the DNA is TGTGCCAGCAGTCGGTCGGTAGAGGATACGCAGTATTTT.

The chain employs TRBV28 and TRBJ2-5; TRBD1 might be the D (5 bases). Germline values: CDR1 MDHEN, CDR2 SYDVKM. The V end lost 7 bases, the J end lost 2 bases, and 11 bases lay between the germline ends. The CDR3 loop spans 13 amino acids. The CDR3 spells CASKRGNQETQYF. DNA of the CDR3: TGTGCCAGCAAAAGGGGCAATCAAGAGACCCAGTACTTC.

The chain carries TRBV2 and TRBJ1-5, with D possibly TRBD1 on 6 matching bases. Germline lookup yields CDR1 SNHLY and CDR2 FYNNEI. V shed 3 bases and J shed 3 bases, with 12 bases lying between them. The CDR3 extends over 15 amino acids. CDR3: CASSEGGLYNQPQHF. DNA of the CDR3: TGTGCCAGCAGTGAGGGGGGGCTATACAATCAGCCCCAGCATTTT.

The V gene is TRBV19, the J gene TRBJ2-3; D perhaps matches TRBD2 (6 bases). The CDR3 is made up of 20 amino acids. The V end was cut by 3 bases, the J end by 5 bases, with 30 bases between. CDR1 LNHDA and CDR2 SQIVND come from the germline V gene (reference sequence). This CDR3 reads CASSIAEGALGGLGEDTQYF. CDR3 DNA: TGTGCCAGTAGTATCGCGGAGGGAGCCCTCGGCGGCCTCGGGGAAGATACGCAGTATTTT. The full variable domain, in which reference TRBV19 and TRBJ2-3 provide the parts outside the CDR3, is DGGITQSPKYLFRKEGQNVTLSCEQNLNHDAMYWYRQDPGQGLRLIYYSQIVNDFQKGDIAEGYSVSREKKESFPLTVTSAQKNPTAFYLCASSIAEGALGGLGEDTQYFGPGTRLTVL.

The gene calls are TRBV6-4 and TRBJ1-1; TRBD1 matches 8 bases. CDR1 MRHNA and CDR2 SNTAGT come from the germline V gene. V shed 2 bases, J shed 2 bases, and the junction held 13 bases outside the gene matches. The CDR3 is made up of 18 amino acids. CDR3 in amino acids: CASSDEGTGPPPNTEAFF. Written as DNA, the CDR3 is TGTGCCAGCAGTGACGAGGGGACAGGTCCACCCCCTAACACTGAAGCTTTCTTT.

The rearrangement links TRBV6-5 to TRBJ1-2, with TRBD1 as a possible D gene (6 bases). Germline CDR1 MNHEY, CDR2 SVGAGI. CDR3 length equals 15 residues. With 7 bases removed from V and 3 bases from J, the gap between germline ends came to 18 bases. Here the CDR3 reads CASIRTQGSDYGYTF. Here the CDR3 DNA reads TGTGCCAGCATCAGAACACAGGGTAGCGACTATGGCTACACCTTC.

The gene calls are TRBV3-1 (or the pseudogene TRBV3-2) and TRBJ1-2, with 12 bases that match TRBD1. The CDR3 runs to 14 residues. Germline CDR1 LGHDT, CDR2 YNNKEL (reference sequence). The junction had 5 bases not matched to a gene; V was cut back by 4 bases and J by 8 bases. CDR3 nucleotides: TGTGCCAGCAGCCCCGGGACAGGGGGCTGGGGCTACACCTTC. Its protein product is CASSPGTGGWGYTF.

CDR3: CASSTADGKTWGYTF. The CDR3 region has the DNA TGTGCCAGCAGTACCGCGGACGGGAAAACTTGGGGCTACACCTTC. The V call is TRBV27, the J call TRBJ1-2; D gene uncertain. CDR1 MNHEY and CDR2 SMNVEV come from the germline V gene (reference sequence). This CDR3 has 15 residues. V was pared by 5 bases and J by 8 bases, with 21 bases between.

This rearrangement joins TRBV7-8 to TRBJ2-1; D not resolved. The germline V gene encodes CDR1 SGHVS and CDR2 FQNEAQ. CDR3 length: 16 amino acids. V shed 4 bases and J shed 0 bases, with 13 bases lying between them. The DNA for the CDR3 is TGTGCCAGCAGCTCCGACTTGCCGAGCTCCTACAATGAGCAGTTCTTC. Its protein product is CASSSDLPSSYNEQFF.

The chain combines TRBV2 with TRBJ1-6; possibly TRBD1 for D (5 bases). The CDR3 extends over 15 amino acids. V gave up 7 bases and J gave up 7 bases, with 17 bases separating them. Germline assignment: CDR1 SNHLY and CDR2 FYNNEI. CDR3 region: CASNGERGTNSPLHF. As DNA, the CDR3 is TGTGCCAGCAATGGGGAGAGAGGGACGAATTCACCCCTCCACTTT.

The CDR3 DNA reads as TGTGCCAGCAGTGAATTGTTTAGCGGGAGGCCGAGCTCCTACGAGCAGTACTTC. Its translation: CASSELFSGRPSSYEQYF. The gene calls are TRBV2 and TRBJ2-7, with 10 bases lining up with TRBD2. Germline CDR1 SNHLY, CDR2 FYNNEI. This CDR3 contains 18 residues. J gave up 0 bases and V 2 bases, and 10 bases lay outside the gene matches.

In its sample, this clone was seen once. In DNA form, the CDR3 reads TGTGCCAGCTCACCGACAGGGGGCGACGAGCAGTACTTC. Its translation is CASSPTGGDEQYF. The chain joins TRBV18 to TRBJ2-7, with 10 nucleotides matching TRBD1. The CDR3 covers 13 residues. Trimming cost V 3 bases and J 5 bases; bases outside gene matches: 1. Per germline, CDR1 KGHSH and CDR2 LQKENI.

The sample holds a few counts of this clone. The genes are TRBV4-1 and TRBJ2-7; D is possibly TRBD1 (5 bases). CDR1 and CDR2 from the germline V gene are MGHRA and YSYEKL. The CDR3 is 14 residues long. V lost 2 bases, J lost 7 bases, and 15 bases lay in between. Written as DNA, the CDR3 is TGCGCCAGCAGCCAAATAGGGGCCTTAGGGGAGCAGTACTTC. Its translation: CASSQIGALGEQYF.

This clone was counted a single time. CDR3 DNA: TGTGCCAGCAGTGCGTCGGCCGGGGCCGGTCAGCCCCAGCATTTT. This sequence encodes CASSASAGAGQPQHF. The chain couples TRBV2 to TRBJ1-5; tentative D call: TRBD1 (5 bases). V lost 4 bases and J lost 6, with 16 bases in between. CDR3 length: 15 residues. CDR1 SNHLY and CDR2 FYNNEI come from the germline V gene.

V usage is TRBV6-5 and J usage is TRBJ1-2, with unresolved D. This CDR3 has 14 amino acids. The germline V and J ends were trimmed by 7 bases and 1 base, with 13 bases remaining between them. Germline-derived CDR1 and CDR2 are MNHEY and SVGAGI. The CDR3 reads CASKEALVNYGYTF. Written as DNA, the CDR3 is TGTGCCAGCAAGGAGGCACTCGTTAACTATGGCTACACCTTC.

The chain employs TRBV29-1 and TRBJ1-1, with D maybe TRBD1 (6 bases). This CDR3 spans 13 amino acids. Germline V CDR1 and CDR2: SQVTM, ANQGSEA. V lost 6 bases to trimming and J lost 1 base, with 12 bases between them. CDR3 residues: CSVHKTGNTEAFF. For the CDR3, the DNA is TGCAGCGTCCATAAGACAGGGAACACTGAAGCTTTCTTT.

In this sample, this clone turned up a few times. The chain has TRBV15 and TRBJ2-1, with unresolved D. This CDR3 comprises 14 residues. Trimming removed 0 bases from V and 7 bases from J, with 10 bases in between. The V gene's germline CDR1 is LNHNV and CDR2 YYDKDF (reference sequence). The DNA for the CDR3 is TGTGCCACCAGCAGAGATAGTTCCCCTAATGAGCAGTTCTTC. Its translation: CATSRDSSPNEQFF.

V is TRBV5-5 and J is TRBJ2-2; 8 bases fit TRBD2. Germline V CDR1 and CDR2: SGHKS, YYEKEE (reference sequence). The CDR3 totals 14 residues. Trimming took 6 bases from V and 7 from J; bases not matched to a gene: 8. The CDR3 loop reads CASTNSGEGGELFF. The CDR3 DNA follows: TGTGCCAGCACCAATAGCGGGGAGGGCGGGGAGCTGTTTTTT.

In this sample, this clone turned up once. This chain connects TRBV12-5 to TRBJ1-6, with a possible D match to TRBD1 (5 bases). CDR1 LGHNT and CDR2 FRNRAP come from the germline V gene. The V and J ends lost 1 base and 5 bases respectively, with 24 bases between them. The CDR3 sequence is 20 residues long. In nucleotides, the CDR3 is TGTGCTAGTGGTTTGGCCCTTGTCCATCCACGACAGAGCGATAATTCACCCCTCCACTTT. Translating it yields CASGLALVHPRQSDNSPLHF.

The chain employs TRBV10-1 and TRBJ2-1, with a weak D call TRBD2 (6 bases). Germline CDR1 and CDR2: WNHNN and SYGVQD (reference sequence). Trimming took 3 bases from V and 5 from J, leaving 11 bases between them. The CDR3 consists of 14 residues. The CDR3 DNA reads TGCGCCAGCAGTGAAGGCGGGACGGACAATGAGCAGTTCTTC. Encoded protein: CASSEGGTDNEQFF.

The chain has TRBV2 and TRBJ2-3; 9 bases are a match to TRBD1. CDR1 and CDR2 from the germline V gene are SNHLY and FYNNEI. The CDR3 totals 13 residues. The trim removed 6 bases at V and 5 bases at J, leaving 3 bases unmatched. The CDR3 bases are TGTGCCAGCAGGTCGACAGGGGGAGATACGCAGTATTTT. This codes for CASRSTGGDTQYF.

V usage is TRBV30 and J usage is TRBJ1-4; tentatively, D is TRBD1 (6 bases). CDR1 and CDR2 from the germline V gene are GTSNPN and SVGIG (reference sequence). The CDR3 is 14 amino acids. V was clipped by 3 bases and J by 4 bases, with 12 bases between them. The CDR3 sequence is CAWSRDRNNEKLFF. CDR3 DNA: TGTGCCTGGAGCAGAGACAGGAATAATGAAAAACTGTTTTTT.